The clone carrying this T cell receptor beta chain was detected a few times. Both a constant-region primer and a V-primer adapter served to amplify TCRs across roughly 20 PCR cycles. MiXCR, run by TCRdb on the reads, gives a single entry per CDR3 protein. In the table there are some 53,000 distinct CDR3 sequences, roughly a third of which are singletons. The time point was: after trial treatment. Treatment: LDRT plus nivolumab, ipilimumab, low-dose cyclophosphamide and aspirin (RACIN trial). This record belongs to a study of low-dose radiotherapy and immunotherapy resistance in tumors. At the level of the study: First-strand cDNA used TRAV- and TRBV-specific primers, covering alpha and beta chains.

CDR1 is MDHEN and CDR2 is SYDVKM in the germline V gene. The CDR3 is 16 amino acids. Trimming pared 4 bases from V and 4 bases from J, leaving 19 bases between. The TCR sequence derives from a male donor with rectosigmoid adenocarcinoma. The genes are TRBV28 and TRBJ1-1, with TRBD1 as a possible D gene (5 bases). The sequencing here drew on PBMCs, taken after low-dose radiotherapy plus immunotherapy. The CDR3 DNA is TGTGCCAGCAGTTGGGGCTTCGGGGGAGGTGTCACTGAAGCTTTCTTT. It yields the protein CASSWGFGGGVTEAFF.